This record concerns one T cell receptor beta chain sequence. Germline V CDR1 and CDR2: MNHEY, SMNVEV (reference sequence). Germline trimming cut 0 bases from V and 6 bases from J; bases unmatched to any gene: 5. CDR3 length: 15 amino acids. This specimen comes from a study of T-cell reconstitution after alpha-beta-depleted transplantation in children. The TCRbeta library incorporated unique molecular identifiers. Each CDR3 protein gets one entry after TCRdb re-called the PCR reads with MiXCR. The top ten clones hold roughly 6% of a sample with approximately 420,000 distinct CDR3 sequences, 11% of them seen once.

The source was PBMCs from the stem cell graft donor, collected from the stem cell graft. This clonotype originated in a human donor who donated a stem cell graft to a child with acute myeloid leukemia. This chain links TRBV27 with TRBJ2-1, with 7 bases fitting TRBD2. CDR3 nucleotide sequence: TGTGCCAGCAGTTTATCTAACGGACTAGTCAATGAGCAGTTCTTC. This gives the protein CASSLSNGLVNEQFF.